The 14 T cell receptor beta chains below were found in one sample sequenced in a study of shared clonotypes between healthy human individuals. CD45RO negativity and positive selection for CCR7 defined naive CD8 cells, a population that excluded terminally differentiated effector memory CD45RA+ cells. Produced via immunoSEQ multiplex PCR; TCRdb's table is partial and in-frame only. The profile covers around 2.1 million clones, with roughly 91% appearing a single time and over 1.5% taken by the ten largest. The sample comprised naive CD8+ T cells from PBMCs. Source of these receptors: a man aged 18 to 29 in good health. Some clones in this sample may be carry-over from other donors' samples.

This rearrangement joins TRBV9 to TRBJ1-1; D is ambiguous. V gave up 0 bases and J gave up 4 bases, with 13 bases separating them. In germline, CDR1 is SGDLS, CDR2 YYNGEE. The CDR3 runs to 15 residues. This CDR3 reads CASSVATYMITEAFF. CDR3 DNA: TGTGCCAGCAGCGTAGCTACGTACATGATCACTGAAGCTTTCTTT.

The V and J genes are TRBV30 and TRBJ2-7; a weak D match, TRBD2 (7 bases). V gave up 1 base and J gave up 12 bases, with 19 bases separating them. Germline V gene sequence: CDR1 GTSNPN, CDR2 SVGIG (reference sequence). The CDR3 contains 13 residues. As DNA, the CDR3 is TGTGCCTGGAGTGCAGTGAGGGGGGGCCCGGGGTACTTC. Residues: CAWSAVRGGPGYF.

For this clone: Different DNA sequences within this sample yield the same CDR3. Written as DNA, the CDR3 is TGTGCCAGCAGCTTTAGCTACGAGCAGTACTTC. Residues: CASSFSYEQYF. The genes are TRBV11-1 and TRBJ2-7, with no clear D. V lost 3 bases to trimming and J lost 3 bases, with 3 bases between them. The germline V gene has CDR1 SGHAT and CDR2 FQDESV (reference sequence). The CDR3 totals 11 residues.

A remark on this clone: Within the sample, other DNA sequences also encode this same CDR3. The chain couples TRBV2 to TRBJ1-1, with TRBD1 matching 8 bases. The CDR3 extends over 13 amino acids. Unmatched junction bases numbered 5, after V lost 6 bases and J lost 5 bases. Germline CDR1 and CDR2: SNHLY and FYNNEI. The CDR3 region is CASRGTGGTEAFF. DNA of the CDR3: TGTGCCAGCAGGGGTACAGGGGGGACTGAAGCTTTCTTT.

The V and J genes are TRBV7-6 and TRBJ2-1, with D perhaps TRBD1 or TRBD2 (5 bases each). From germline, CDR1 is SGHVS and CDR2 FNYEAQ. Trimming took 2 bases from V and 0 from J, leaving 23 bases between them. The CDR3 has 20 residues. DNA of the CDR3: TGTGCCAGCAGCTTATGGGCCGGGACGACCGTCTTGGGCTCCTACAATGAGCAGTTCTTC. This gives the protein CASSLWAGTTVLGSYNEQFF.

J is TRBJ2-2 and V is TRBV7-8; possible D gene TRBD2, 5 bases. The CDR3 loop spans 15 amino acids. V was clipped by 5 bases and J by 5 bases, with 15 bases between them. Germline V gives CDR1 SGHVS, CDR2 FQNEAQ. CDR3 DNA: TGTGCCAGCAGCCCGACTAATCCTCGAACCGGGGAGCTGTTTTTT. This sequence encodes CASSPTNPRTGELFF.

The chain recombines TRBV7-6 with TRBJ2-1, with 10 bases fitting TRBD2. The CDR3 is made up of 16 amino acids. Germline CDR1 SGHVS, CDR2 FNYEAQ. The ends lost 5 bases at V and 1 base at J; junction bases unmatched: 5. The CDR3 reads CASSPWTSGSYNEQFF. The CDR3 coding sequence is TGTGCCAGCAGCCCATGGACTAGCGGTTCCTACAATGAGCAGTTCTTC.

The chain has TRBV15 and TRBJ2-3; tentative D call: TRBD2 (6 bases). CDR3 length: 16 residues. The germline V gene has CDR1 LNHNV and CDR2 YYDKDF (reference sequence). Trimming stripped 0 bases from V and 3 bases from J, with 13 bases between. The CDR3 protein is CATSRDWASDTDTQYF. Here the CDR3 DNA reads TGTGCCACCAGCAGAGATTGGGCTAGCGATACAGATACGCAGTATTTT.

This chain connects TRBV7-2 to TRBJ2-7; TRBD2 matches 8 bases. The CDR3 covers 15 residues. In germline, CDR1 is SGHTA, CDR2 FQGNSA. The ends lost 0 bases at V and 3 bases at J; junction bases unmatched: 4. CDR3 coding DNA: TGTGCCAGCAGCTTAGCTGCTAGCGGGTTCTACGAGCAGTACTTC. It encodes CASSLAASGFYEQYF.

The chain employs TRBV6-1 and TRBJ2-7, with D maybe TRBD2 (6 bases). This CDR3 is built from 14 residues. The germline gives CDR1 MNHNS, CDR2 SASEGT. V was clipped by 4 bases and J by 0 bases, with 10 bases between them. The CDR3 sequence: CASSARGSSYEQYF. The CDR3 DNA follows: TGTGCCAGCAGTGCCCGGGGGTCCTCCTACGAGCAGTACTTC.

The gene calls are TRBV28 and TRBJ2-7; 7 nucleotides align to TRBD2. Germline V gene sequence: CDR1 MDHEN, CDR2 SYDVKM. The CDR3 is made up of 16 amino acids. The trim removed 6 bases at V and 3 bases at J, leaving 14 bases unmatched. The CDR3, as DNA: TGTGCCAGCAGAAGAAAACTAGCGAGACGTTTCTACGAGCAGTACTTC. This translates into CASRRKLARRFYEQYF.

CDR3 nucleotide sequence: TGTGCCACCTGGGAGGGAGAGACCCAGTACTTC. It specifies CATWEGETQYF. The chain is built from TRBV6-6 and TRBJ2-5, with 7 bases matching TRBD2. CDR1 is MNHNY, CDR2 SVGAGI, per germline (reference sequence). V trimming: 10 bases; J trimming: 4 bases; junction bases outside the gene matches: 3. This CDR3 is built from 11 residues.

The chain recombines TRBV10-3 with TRBJ1-2, with D perhaps matching TRBD1 (6 bases). From germline, CDR1 is ENHRY and CDR2 SYGVKD. The CDR3 spans 16 residues. Between the trimmed V and J ends, which lost 3 bases and 5 bases, there was a span of 19 bases. The CDR3 DNA sequence: TGTGCCATCAGTGACTCCGGGACAACCTTATTTTATGGCTACACCTTC. The encoded protein is CAISDSGTTLFYGYTF.

The chain has TRBV27 and TRBJ1-2; no reliable D call. Germline V gene lookup returns CDR1 MNHEY and CDR2 SMNVEV (reference sequence). CDR3 length: 13 residues. V was shortened by 2 bases and J by 6 bases, with 10 bases between the two germline ends. CDR3 sequence reads: CASSLTGLDGYTF. CDR3 nucleotides: TGTGCCAGCAGTTTAACTGGACTTGATGGCTACACCTTC.